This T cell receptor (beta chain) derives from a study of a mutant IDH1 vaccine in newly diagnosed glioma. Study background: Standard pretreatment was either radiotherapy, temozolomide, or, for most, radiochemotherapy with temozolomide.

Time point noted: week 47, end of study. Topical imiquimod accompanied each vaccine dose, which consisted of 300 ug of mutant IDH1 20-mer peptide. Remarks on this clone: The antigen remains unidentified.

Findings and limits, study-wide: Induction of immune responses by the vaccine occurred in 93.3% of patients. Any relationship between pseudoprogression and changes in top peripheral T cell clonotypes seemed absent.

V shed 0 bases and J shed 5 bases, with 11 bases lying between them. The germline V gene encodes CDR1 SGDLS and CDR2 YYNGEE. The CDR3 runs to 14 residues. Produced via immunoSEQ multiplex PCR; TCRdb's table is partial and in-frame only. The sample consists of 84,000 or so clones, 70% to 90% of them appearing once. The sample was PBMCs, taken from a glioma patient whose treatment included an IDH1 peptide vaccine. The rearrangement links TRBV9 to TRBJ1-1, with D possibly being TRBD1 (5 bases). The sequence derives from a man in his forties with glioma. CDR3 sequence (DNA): TGTGCCAGCAGCGTAGGAGGGGTGGGGACTGAAGCTTTCTTT. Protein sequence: CASSVGGVGTEAFF.